The T cell receptor (beta chain) described here comes from a study of PD-1 blockade in classical Hodgkin lymphoma. Study background: Nivolumab 3 mg/kg was given intravenously every 2 weeks. Whole-study results and caveats: Reported baseline diversity: healthy donors highest, relapsed/refractory patients lowest.

Trimming took 7 bases from V and 5 from J; bases not matched to a gene: 13. Germline CDR1 is SNHLY and CDR2 is FYNNEI. The CDR3 contains 15 residues. Assay used: immunoSEQ multiplex PCR; TCRdb lists only in-frame clones, some missing. This table has under 20,000 clones, roughly 82% appearing once. All patients relapsed after autologous stem cell transplantation, and brentuximab vedotin exposure varied. Points on this clone: The antigen is not known.

The rearrangement uses TRBV2 and TRBJ2-5, with TRBD2 identical over 7 bases. Sequencing was performed on peripheral blood mononuclear cells (PBMCs), taken before the second cycle of nivolumab. The clonotype originates from a human donor with classical Hodgkin lymphoma. The CDR3 region is CASNSGTGRRETQYF. The CDR3 coding sequence is TGTGCCAGCAACAGCGGGACTGGCCGTCGGGAGACCCAGTACTTC. Using reference TRBV2 and TRBJ2-5 for the parts outside the CDR3, the full variable domain is EPEVTQTPSHQVTQMGQEVILRCVPISNHLYFYWYRQILGQKVEFLVSFYNNEISEKSEIFDDQFSVERPDGSNFTLKIRSTKLEDSAMYFCASNSGTGRRETQYFGPGTRLLVL.